One sample yielded the 14 T cell receptor beta chains listed below, sequenced in a study of STAT5B mutations in CD4+ large granular lymphocyte leukemia. Assay: immunoSEQ multiplex PCR; the TCRdb copy retains only in-frame clones and omits some. The repertoire holds under 40,000 clones, around 71% seen once, with 0.4% to 0.45% in the top ten. The sequenced sample consisted of CD4+ T cells from blood buffy coats. The receptors here all came from a human donor in good health.

The chain is built from TRBV29-1 and TRBJ1-2, with 7 positions matching TRBD1. Trimming cost V 6 bases and J 0 bases; bases outside gene matches: 10. The CDR3 covers 15 residues. Germline V gene sequence: CDR1 SQVTM, CDR2 ANQGSEA. The CDR3 nucleotides are TGCAGCGTGTCGGGACAGCAAGAGACTAACTATGGCTACACCTTC. Its protein is CSVSGQQETNYGYTF.

CDR3 sequence reads: CASSPGTGGKETQYF. CDR3 in DNA: TGTGCCAGCAGCCCAGGGACAGGGGGGAAGGAGACCCAGTACTTC. The chain is built from TRBV5-4 and TRBJ2-5; 11 positions match TRBD1. This CDR3 is 15 amino acids long. With V trimmed by 4 bases and J by 5 bases, 7 bases remained unmatched. The germline V gene has CDR1 SGHNT and CDR2 YYREEE (reference sequence).

The chain carries TRBV25-1 and TRBJ2-3; D unclear. V was clipped by 2 bases and J by 0 bases, with 9 bases between them. Germline CDR1 is MGHDK and CDR2 is SYGVNS. The CDR3 contains 15 residues. CDR3 in DNA: TGTGCCAGCAGTGAAGTACATCCTAGCACAGATACGCAGTATTTT. It yields the protein CASSEVHPSTDTQYF.

This chain links TRBV14 with TRBJ2-2; possibly TRBD1 for D (5 bases). This CDR3 comprises 15 residues. CDR1 SGHDN and CDR2 FVKESK come from the germline V gene. V gave up 0 bases and J gave up 6 bases, with 11 bases separating them. The CDR3 region has the DNA TGTGCCAGCAGCCAAGATACCACAGGCGCCGGGGAGCTGTTTTTT. This gives the protein CASSQDTTGAGELFF.

This rearrangement joins TRBV28 to TRBJ2-3, with D perhaps TRBD2 (6 bases). This CDR3 is built from 15 residues. V dropped 6 bases and J dropped 5 bases, with 18 bases sitting between them. From germline, CDR1 is MDHEN and CDR2 SYDVKM. DNA of the CDR3: TGTGCCAGCAGCCCGGGACTTAGGAGCCGAGATACGCAGTATTTT. Protein product: CASSPGLRSRDTQYF. Complete variable domain (other parts from reference TRBV28 and TRBJ2-3): DVKVTQSSRYLVKRTGEKVFLECVQDMDHENMFWYRQDPGLGLRLIYFSYDVKMKEKGDIPEGYSVSREKKERFSLILESASTNQTSMYLCASSPGLRSRDTQYFGPGTRLTVL.

The chain combines TRBV25-1 with TRBJ1-2; 9 bases fit TRBD1. This CDR3 comprises 13 residues. V was clipped by 6 bases and J by 8 bases; unmatched bases: 7. Germline CDR1 reads MGHDK; CDR2 reads SYGVNS. For the CDR3, the DNA is TGTGCCAGCAGCCTACAGGGGGCGAGGGGCTACACCTTC. Its protein is CASSLQGARGYTF.

The chain has TRBV19 and TRBJ1-3; D not certain. The CDR3 length is 16 residues. CDR1 LNHDA and CDR2 SQIVND come from the germline V gene (reference sequence). The V end was cut by 3 bases, the J end by 1 base, with 13 bases between. CDR3 sequence: CASSIQVGASGNTIYF. Here the CDR3 DNA reads TGTGCCAGTAGTATTCAGGTCGGAGCTTCTGGAAACACCATATATTTT.

The chain combines TRBV13 with TRBJ1-2; a weak D match, TRBD1 (5 bases). Trimming shortened V by 5 bases and J by 8 bases, and 15 bases separated the two germline ends. The CDR3 is made up of 13 amino acids. Germline lookup yields CDR1 PRHDT and CDR2 FYEKMQ (reference sequence). CDR3: CASSQPRGEGYTF. The DNA of the CDR3 is TGTGCCAGCAGCCAGCCGCGGGGGGAAGGCTACACCTTC.

CDR3 in amino acids: CASSQRTGSEKLFF. As DNA, the CDR3 is TGTGCCAGCAGCCAGAGGACAGGGTCTGAAAAACTGTTTTTT. V usage is TRBV16 and J usage is TRBJ1-4; 8 bases are shared with TRBD1. With V trimmed by 3 bases and J by 7 bases, 4 bases remained unmatched. The CDR3 consists of 14 residues. Germline V gives CDR1 KGHSY, CDR2 FQNENV.

The chain has TRBV4-1 and TRBJ2-1; 14 nucleotides line up with TRBD2. Germline trimming cut 3 bases from V and 6 bases from J; bases unmatched to any gene: 16. Germline V gene lookup returns CDR1 MGHRA and CDR2 YSYEKL. CDR3 length: 20 amino acids. The CDR3 is CASSHPGLAGELSKGNEQFF. The CDR3 DNA reads as TGCGCCAGCAGCCACCCGGGACTAGCGGGGGAATTAAGTAAGGGCAATGAGCAGTTCTTC.

The chain has TRBV30 and TRBJ1-6; tentative D call: TRBD1 (6 bases). V lost 2 bases and J lost 7, with 21 bases in between. The CDR3 runs to 17 residues. The germline V gene encodes CDR1 GTSNPN and CDR2 SVGIG (reference sequence). CDR3 coding DNA: TGTGCCTGGAGTTACACTAAGGGGACAACAGTGAATTCACCCCTCCACTTT. Translating gives CAWSYTKGTTVNSPLHF. Variable domain in full (rest from reference TRBV30 and TRBJ1-6): SQTIHQWPATLVQPVGSPLSLECTVEGTSNPNLYWYRQAAGRGLQLLFYSVGIGQISSEVPQNLSASRPQDRQFILSSKKLLLSDSGFYLCAWSYTKGTTVNSPLHFGNGTRLTVT.

Here the CDR3 DNA reads TGTGCCAGCAGCTTGGTGGTTAGCTCCTATAATTCACCCCTCCACTTT. Translated, it gives CASSLVVSSYNSPLHF. This chain uses TRBV5-8 with TRBJ1-6; D remains ambiguous. This CDR3 spans 16 amino acids. Trimming shortened V by 0 bases and J by 0 bases, and 7 bases separated the two germline ends. Looked up from germline, CDR1 is SGHTS and CDR2 is YDEGEE.

This chain connects TRBV6-1 to TRBJ1-1, with D possibly TRBD1 on 5 matching bases. Trimming took 4 bases from V and 5 from J, leaving 20 bases between them. The CDR3 extends over 16 amino acids. The germline V gene has CDR1 MNHNS and CDR2 SASEGT. The CDR3 DNA reads TGTGCCAGCAGTGTGGGGCCGTGGGCCGGAGTAACTGAAGCTTTCTTT. It codes for CASSVGPWAGVTEAFF.

V usage is TRBV6-5 and J usage is TRBJ1-4; TRBD1 agrees at 7 bases. V was pared by 6 bases and J by 5 bases, with 6 bases of the junction left unmatched. The CDR3 sequence is 14 residues long. Germline values: CDR1 MNHEY, CDR2 SVGAGI. The CDR3 reads CASSRDSINEKLFF. CDR3 sequence (DNA): TGTGCCAGCAGCCGGGACAGCATAAATGAAAAACTGTTTTTT.